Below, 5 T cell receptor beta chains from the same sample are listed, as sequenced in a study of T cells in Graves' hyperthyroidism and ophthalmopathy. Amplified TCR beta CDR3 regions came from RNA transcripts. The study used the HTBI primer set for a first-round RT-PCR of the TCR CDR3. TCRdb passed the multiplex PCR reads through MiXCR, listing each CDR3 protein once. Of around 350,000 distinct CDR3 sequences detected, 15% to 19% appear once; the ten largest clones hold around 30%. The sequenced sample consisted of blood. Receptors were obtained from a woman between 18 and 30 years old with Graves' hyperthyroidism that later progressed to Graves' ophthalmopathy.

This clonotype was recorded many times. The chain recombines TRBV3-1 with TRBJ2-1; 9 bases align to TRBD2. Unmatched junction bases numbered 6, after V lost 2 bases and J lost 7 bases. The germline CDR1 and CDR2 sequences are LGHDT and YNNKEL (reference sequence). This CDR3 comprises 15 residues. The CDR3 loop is CASSQLSGSRNEQFF. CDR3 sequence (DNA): TGTGCCAGCAGCCAACTTAGCGGGAGTAGGAATGAGCAGTTCTTC.

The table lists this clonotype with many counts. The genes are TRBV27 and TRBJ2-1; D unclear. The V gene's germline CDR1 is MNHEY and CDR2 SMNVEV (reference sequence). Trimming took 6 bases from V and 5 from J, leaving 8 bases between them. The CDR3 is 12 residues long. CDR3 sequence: CASRGANNEQFF. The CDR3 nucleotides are TGTGCCAGCAGAGGCGCAAACAATGAGCAGTTCTTC.

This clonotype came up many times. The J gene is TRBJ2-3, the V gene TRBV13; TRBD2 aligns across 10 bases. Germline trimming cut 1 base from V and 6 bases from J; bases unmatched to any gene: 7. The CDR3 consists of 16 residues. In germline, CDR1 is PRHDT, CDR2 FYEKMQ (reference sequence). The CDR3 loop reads CASSLESGRAVDTQYF. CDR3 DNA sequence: TGTGCCAGCAGCTTAGAGAGCGGGAGGGCCGTGGATACGCAGTATTTT. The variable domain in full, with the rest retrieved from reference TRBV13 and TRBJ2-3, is AAGVIQSPRHLIKEKRETATLKCYPIPRHDTVYWYQQGPGQDPQFLISFYEKMQSDKGSIPDRFSAQQFSDYHSELNMSSLELGDSALYFCASSLESGRAVDTQYFGPGTRLTVL.

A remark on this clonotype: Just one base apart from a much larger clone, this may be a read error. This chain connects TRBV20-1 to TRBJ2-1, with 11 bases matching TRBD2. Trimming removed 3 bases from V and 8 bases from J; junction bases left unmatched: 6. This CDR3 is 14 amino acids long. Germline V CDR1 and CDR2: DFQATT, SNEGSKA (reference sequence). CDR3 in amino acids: CSASQTSGVYEQFF. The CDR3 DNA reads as TGCAGTGCTAGTCAGACTAGCGGGGTATATGAGCAGTTCTTC.

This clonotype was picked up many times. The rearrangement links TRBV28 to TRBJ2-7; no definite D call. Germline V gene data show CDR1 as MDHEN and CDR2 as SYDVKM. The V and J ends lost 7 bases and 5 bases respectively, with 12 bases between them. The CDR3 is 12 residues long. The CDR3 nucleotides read TGTGCCAGCAAGCCCGTAGGAGACGAGCAGTACTTC. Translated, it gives CASKPVGDEQYF.